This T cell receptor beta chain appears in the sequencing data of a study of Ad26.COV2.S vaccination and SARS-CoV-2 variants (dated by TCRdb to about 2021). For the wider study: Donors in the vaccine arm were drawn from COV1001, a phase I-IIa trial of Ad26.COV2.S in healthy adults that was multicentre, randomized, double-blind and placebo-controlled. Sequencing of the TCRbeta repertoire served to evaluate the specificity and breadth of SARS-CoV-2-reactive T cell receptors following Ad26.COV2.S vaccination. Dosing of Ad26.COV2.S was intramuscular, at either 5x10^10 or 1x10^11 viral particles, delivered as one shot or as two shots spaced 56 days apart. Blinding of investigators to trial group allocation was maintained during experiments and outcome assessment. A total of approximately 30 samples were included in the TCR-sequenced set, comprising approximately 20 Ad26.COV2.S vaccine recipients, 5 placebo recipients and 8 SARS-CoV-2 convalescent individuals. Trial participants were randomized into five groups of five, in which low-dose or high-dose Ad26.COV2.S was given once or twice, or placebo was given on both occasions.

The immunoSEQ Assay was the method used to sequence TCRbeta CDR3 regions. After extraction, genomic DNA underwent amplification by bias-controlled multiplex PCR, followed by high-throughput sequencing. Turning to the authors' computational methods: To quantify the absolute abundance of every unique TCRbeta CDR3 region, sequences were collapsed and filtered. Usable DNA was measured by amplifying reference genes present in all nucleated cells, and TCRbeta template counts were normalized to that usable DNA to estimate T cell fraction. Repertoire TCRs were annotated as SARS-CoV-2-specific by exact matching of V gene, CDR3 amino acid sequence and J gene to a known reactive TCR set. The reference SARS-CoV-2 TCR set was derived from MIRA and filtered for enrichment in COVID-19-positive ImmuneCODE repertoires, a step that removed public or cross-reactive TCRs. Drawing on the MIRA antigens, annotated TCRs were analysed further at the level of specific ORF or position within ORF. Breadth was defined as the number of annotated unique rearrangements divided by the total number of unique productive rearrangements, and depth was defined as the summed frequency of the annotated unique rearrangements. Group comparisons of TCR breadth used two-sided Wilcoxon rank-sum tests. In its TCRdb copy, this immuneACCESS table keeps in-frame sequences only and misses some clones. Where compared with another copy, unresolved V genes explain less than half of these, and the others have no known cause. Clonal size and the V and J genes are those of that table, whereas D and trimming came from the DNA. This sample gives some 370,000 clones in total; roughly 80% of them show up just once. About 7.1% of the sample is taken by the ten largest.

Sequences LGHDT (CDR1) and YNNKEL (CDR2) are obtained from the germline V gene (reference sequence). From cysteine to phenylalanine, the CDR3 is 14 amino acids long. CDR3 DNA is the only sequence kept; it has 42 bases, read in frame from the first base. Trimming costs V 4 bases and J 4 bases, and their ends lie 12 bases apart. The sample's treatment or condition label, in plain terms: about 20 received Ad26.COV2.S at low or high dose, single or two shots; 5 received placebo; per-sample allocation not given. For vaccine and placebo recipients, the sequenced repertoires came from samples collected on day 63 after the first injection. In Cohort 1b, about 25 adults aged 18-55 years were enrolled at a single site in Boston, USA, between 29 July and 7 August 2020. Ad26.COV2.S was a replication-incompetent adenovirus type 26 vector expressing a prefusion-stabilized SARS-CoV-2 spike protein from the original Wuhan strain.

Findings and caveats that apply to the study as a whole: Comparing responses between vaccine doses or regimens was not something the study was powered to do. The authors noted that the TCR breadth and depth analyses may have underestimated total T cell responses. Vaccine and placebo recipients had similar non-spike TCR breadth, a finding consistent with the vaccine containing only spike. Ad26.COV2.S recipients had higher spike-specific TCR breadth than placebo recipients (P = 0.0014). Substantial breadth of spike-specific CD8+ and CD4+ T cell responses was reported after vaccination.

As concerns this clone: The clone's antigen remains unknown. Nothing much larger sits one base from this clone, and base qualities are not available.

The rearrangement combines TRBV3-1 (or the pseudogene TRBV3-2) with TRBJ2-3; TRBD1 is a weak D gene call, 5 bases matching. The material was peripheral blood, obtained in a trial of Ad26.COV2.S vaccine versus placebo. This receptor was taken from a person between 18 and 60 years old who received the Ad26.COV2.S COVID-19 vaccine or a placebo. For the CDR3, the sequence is CASSLRVIADTQYF. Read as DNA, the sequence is TGTGCCAGCAGCCTCAGGGTTATCGCAGATACGCAGTATTTT.